These 5 T cell receptor beta chains were sequenced from one sample in a study of shared clonotypes between healthy human individuals. Profiled with immunoSEQ multiplex PCR; TCRdb holds only in-frame clones, not every one. This sample carries under 1,100,000 clones, about 74% of them seen once, and the ten largest clones take approximately 1.5%. Sequencing was performed on memory CD4+ T cells sorted from blood. The subset was: CD45RA-negative fraction. These receptors originate from a man aged 18 to 29 in good health.

This chain uses TRBV18 with TRBJ2-1; the match to TRBD2 covers 8 bases. Germline CDR1 and CDR2: KGHSH and LQKENI. The CDR3 covers 16 residues. Trimming at V came to 3 bases and at J to 0 bases, leaving 4 bases not matched to a gene. The CDR3 reads CASSPAGTSSYNEQFF. DNA for the CDR3: TGTGCCAGCTCACCCGCCGGGACTAGCTCCTACAATGAGCAGTTCTTC.

The CDR3 DNA reads as TGTGCCAGCAGTGGGGACAGGGGGCGACCCGCCTACGAGCAGTACTTC. Protein: CASSGDRGRPAYEQYF. This chain uses TRBV6-1 with TRBJ2-7, with 12 bases matching TRBD1. J lost 2 bases, V lost 4 bases, and 6 bases had no gene match. Germline V CDR1 and CDR2: MNHNS, SASEGT. The CDR3 consists of 16 residues.

The V call is TRBV5-1, the J call TRBJ2-1, with 11 positions matching TRBD2. CDR1 and CDR2 from the germline V gene are SGHRS and YFSETQ. The length of the CDR3 is 17 residues. V was clipped by 3 bases and J by 7 bases; unmatched bases: 12. The CDR3 region is CASSSQMLAGGHNEQFF. The CDR3 DNA reads as TGCGCCAGCAGCTCCCAAATGTTAGCGGGGGGGCATAATGAGCAGTTCTTC.

Worth noting for this clone: Sequence at one end of the junction differs from germline and may be a read error. The chain carries TRBV5-3 and TRBJ2-2; D is unclear. TRBV5-3 is marked as an open reading frame, function uncertain. This CDR3 comprises 15 residues. The CDR3: CASSFVGGNTGELFF. DNA for the CDR3: TGTGCCAGCAGCTTTGTGGGCGGGAACACCGGGGAGCTGTTTTTT.

This clone was found once. Other nucleotide sequences from this sample produce the same CDR3. The V call is TRBV10-2, the J call TRBJ2-7; no definite D call. The CDR3 is 11 amino acids. With 6 bases removed from V and 4 bases from J, the gap between germline ends came to 7 bases. Germline V CDR1 and CDR2: WSHSY, SAAADI. DNA of the CDR3: TGCGCCAGCAGCCCCACATACGAGCAGTACTTC. This sequence encodes CASSPTYEQYF.